The 30 T cell receptor beta chains given below trace back to one sample, sequenced in a study of blood T cells in healthy people across ages. Primers used in a second PCR of roughly 7 to 12 cycles were a sample-barcoded 5' primer and a J-beta primer mix. Each CDR3 protein is one row after TCRdb ran MiXCR on the 5' RACE reads. This sample has 800,000 to 1,000,000 distinct CDR3 sequences, with around 49% found just once. Sequencing was done on a sample of blood. Source of these receptors: a young man in good health.

The V call is TRBV10-3, the J call TRBJ2-1; 10 positions agree with TRBD1. The CDR3 is 16 amino acids. Germline CDR1 is ENHRY and CDR2 is SYGVKD. The V segment lost 6 bases and the J segment 13 bases; nucleotides outside the gene matches: 18. Here the CDR3 reads CAISQPTGTGVETQFF. CDR3 nucleotide sequence: TGTGCCATCAGCCAGCCAACCGGGACAGGGGTGGAGACCCAGTTCTTC.

V usage is TRBV9 and J usage is TRBJ2-5; 10 bases agree with TRBD2. V lost 2 bases, J lost 3 bases, and 4 bases stayed unmatched. Germline CDR1 reads SGDLS; CDR2 reads YYNGEE. This CDR3 comprises 15 residues. The CDR3 spells CASSVTSGVKETQYF. CDR3 DNA sequence: TGTGCCAGCAGCGTTACTAGCGGGGTCAAAGAGACCCAGTACTTC.

This clonotype was observed a handful of times. The genes are TRBV21-1 and TRBJ2-1; the tabulated D call, TRBD2, remains unverified against the DNA. TRBV21-1 is labeled a pseudogene. The length of the CDR3 is 18 residues. CDR3 in DNA: TGTGCCAGCAGCAGCACAACTAGCGGGGGGGCCCCCTACAATGAGCAGTTCTTC. It codes for CASSSTTSGGAPYNEQFF.

The genes are TRBV19 and TRBJ1-5; possibly TRBD1 for D (6 bases). The CDR3 is 15 amino acids. Trimming took 5 bases from V and 1 from J, leaving 12 bases between them. The germline V gene has CDR1 LNHDA and CDR2 SQIVND (reference sequence). CDR3 coding DNA: TGTGCCAGTAGTCCAGGGGATTACAGCAATCAGCCCCAGCATTTT. The encoded protein is CASSPGDYSNQPQHF.

This chain connects TRBV6-1 to TRBJ2-3, with 16 nucleotides matching TRBD2. Germline trimming cut 2 bases from V and 5 bases from J; bases unmatched to any gene: 10. CDR1 MNHNS and CDR2 SASEGT come from the germline V gene. The CDR3 is 19 amino acids. Written as DNA, the CDR3 is TGTGCCAGCAGTGAAAACGATGGGACTAGCGGGGGGGCCAAAGATACGCAGTATTTT. Translated, it gives CASSENDGTSGGAKDTQYF.

This clonotype was observed at least ten times. The chain recombines TRBV3-1 with TRBJ1-2; 9 nucleotides match TRBD1. With 1 base clipped from V and 2 bases from J, the junction kept 5 bases outside the gene matches. CDR1 and CDR2 (germline): LGHDT, YNNKEL (reference sequence). CDR3 size: 16 residues. CDR3 nucleotides: TGTGCCAGCAGCCAAGTTGGGACAGGGCGAAACTATGGCTACACCTTC. Encoded protein: CASSQVGTGRNYGYTF.

This clonotype occurred a few times. The CDR3 protein is CASSLGQITYEQYF. The DNA of the CDR3 is TGTGCCAGCAGTTTAGGGCAGATAACCTACGAGCAGTACTTC. The J gene is TRBJ2-7, the V gene TRBV27; D call uncertain. CDR1 is MNHEY, CDR2 SMNVEV, per germline (reference sequence). CDR3 length equals 14 residues. V shed 2 bases and J shed 2 bases, with 10 bases lying between them.

The genes are TRBV28 and TRBJ1-2; TRBD1 might be the D (6 bases). CDR1 is MDHEN, CDR2 SYDVKM, per germline. The CDR3 length is 17 residues. V was pared by 7 bases and J by 1 base, with 22 bases between. As DNA, the CDR3 is TGTGCCAGCACCGTTACCCGGGGGGGCAATATTAACTATGGCTACACCTTC. This encodes CASTVTRGGNINYGYTF.

In its sample, this clonotype was seen once. This sequence joins TRBV5-4 and TRBJ1-5, with D perhaps TRBD1 (6 bases). CDR1 SGHNT and CDR2 YYREEE come from the germline V gene (reference sequence). Deletions cut 0 bases from V and 5 bases from J, with 18 bases between. The CDR3 spans 17 residues. CDR3 DNA sequence: TGTGCCAGCAGCTTGGACCTACAGGGAGGGCGCGATCAGCCCCAGCATTTT. This codes for CASSLDLQGGRDQPQHF.

This clonotype was counted between two and nine times. The CDR3 DNA reads TGTGCCATCAGTGAGTCGAGAGGTAGCGCCGGGGAGCTGTTTTTT. It codes for CAISESRGSAGELFF. This sequence joins TRBV10-3 and TRBJ2-2, with D possibly TRBD2 on 5 matching bases. V was cut by 0 bases and J by 6 bases, with 11 bases left in between. Germline CDR1 ENHRY, CDR2 SYGVKD. The CDR3 sequence is 15 residues long.

This clonotype was observed a single time. The rearrangement joins TRBV4-3 to TRBJ2-5, with D perhaps matching TRBD2 (5 bases). Germline CDR1 and CDR2: LGHNA and YSLEER. Trimming removed 1 base at V and 1 base at J, with 16 bases between. This CDR3 spans 17 amino acids. CDR3 DNA sequence: TGCGCCAGCAGCCAAGTTAGAGGGTCCGGTCCCCAAGAGACCCAGTACTTC. Translation gives CASSQVRGSGPQETQYF.

The J gene is TRBJ1-2, the V gene TRBV6-1; 8 nucleotides agree with TRBD1. Trimming cost V 1 base and J 7 bases; bases outside gene matches: 20. Germline V gene lookup returns CDR1 MNHNS and CDR2 SASEGT. CDR3 length equals 19 residues. The CDR3 region is CASSEDPLRTGLGFGGYTF. Written as DNA, the CDR3 is TGTGCCAGCAGTGAAGATCCCCTGAGGACAGGGTTGGGGTTCGGTGGCTACACCTTC.

The rearrangement uses TRBV6-5 and TRBJ1-5; D not resolved. V was clipped by 5 bases and J by 7 bases, with 15 bases between them. Germline CDR1 and CDR2: MNHEY and SVGAGI. This CDR3 region has 14 residues. DNA for the CDR3: TGTGCCAGCAGTCTAAACAGCTATGCCCAGCCCCAGCATTTT. Residues: CASSLNSYAQPQHF.

The chain combines TRBV29-1 with TRBJ2-2; D may be TRBD1 (5 bases). CDR3 length equals 15 residues. Germline-derived CDR1 and CDR2 are SQVTM and ANQGSEA. V was cut by 0 bases and J by 4 bases, with 12 bases left in between. CDR3 DNA sequence: TGCAGCGTTGAAGATAGATCTAGGGGCACCGGGGAGCTGTTTTTT. This codes for CSVEDRSRGTGELFF.

A few counts support this clonotype. This chain links TRBV5-1 with TRBJ2-1; 8 nucleotides line up with TRBD1. CDR1 and CDR2 (germline): SGHRS, YFSETQ. Losses at the gene ends were 2 bases for V and 5 bases for J; bases not matched to a gene: 6. The CDR3 sequence is 15 residues long. CDR3 loop: CASSLTGGRHNEQFF. The CDR3 DNA sequence: TGCGCCAGCAGCTTAACAGGGGGGAGACACAATGAGCAGTTCTTC.

This clonotype was detected a few times. The chain joins TRBV4-1 to TRBJ2-7, with D perhaps matching TRBD1 (5 bases). This CDR3 is built from 15 residues. Germline values: CDR1 MGHRA, CDR2 YSYEKL. V lost 0 bases and J 2 bases, leaving 11 bases between the germline ends. The CDR3 region has the DNA TGCGCCAGCAGCCAAGAACCCCAGGGCCCCTACGAGCAGTACTTC. As protein: CASSQEPQGPYEQYF.

This clonotype was counted a few times. V gene TRBV6-1 combines with J gene TRBJ1-2; D is undetermined. Between the trimmed V and J ends, which lost 4 bases and 4 bases, there was a span of 10 bases. The CDR3 spans 13 residues. The germline V gene encodes CDR1 MNHNS and CDR2 SASEGT. CDR3 sequence reads: CASSARSLYGYTF. Written as DNA, the CDR3 is TGTGCCAGCAGTGCGCGGAGTCTCTATGGCTACACCTTC.

In its sample, this clonotype was seen once. The junction does not match germline at one end; this may be a read error. The genes are TRBV5-1 and TRBJ2-5; a possible D gene is TRBD2 (6 bases). The CDR3 sequence is 15 residues long. Germline CDR1 reads SGHRS; CDR2 reads YFSETQ. The DNA of the CDR3 is TGCACCAGCAGCTTGGCGGGGACGTACCAAGAGACCCAGTACTTC. It yields the protein CTSSLAGTYQETQYF.

V gene TRBV15 combines with J gene TRBJ2-5; 11 bases map to TRBD2. The trim removed 3 bases at V and 2 bases at J, leaving 8 bases unmatched. Germline lookup yields CDR1 LNHNV and CDR2 YYDKDF (reference sequence). The CDR3 sequence is 17 residues long. CDR3: CATSRRKGLAVQETQYF. The CDR3 region has the DNA TGTGCCACCAGCAGGCGTAAGGGACTAGCGGTACAAGAGACCCAGTACTTC.

CDR3: CASSPPSGGPQETQYF. As DNA, the CDR3 is TGTGCCAGCTCACCACCGTCGGGAGGGCCACAAGAGACCCAGTACTTC. V and J are TRBV18 and TRBJ2-5; 8 bases agree with TRBD2. Per the germline V gene, CDR1 is KGHSH and CDR2 is LQKENI. The CDR3 is 16 residues long. V was clipped by 0 bases and J by 2 bases; unmatched bases: 5.

This chain connects TRBV29-1 to TRBJ2-1, with TRBD1 identical over 7 bases. The CDR3 sequence is 14 residues long. Germline loops: CDR1 SQVTM, CDR2 ANQGSEA. With V trimmed by 7 bases and J by 10 bases, 16 bases remained unmatched. The CDR3 DNA is TGCAGCGCTACCCAAGTAGGGGGCTCGGGGGAGCAGTTCTTC. Its translation: CSATQVGGSGEQFF.

This clonotype was seen only a few times. Here the CDR3 reads CAIEGANNEQFF. CDR3 coding DNA: TGTGCCATAGAGGGGGCGAACAATGAGCAGTTCTTC. This chain connects TRBV10-3 to TRBJ2-1, with TRBD1 matching over 7 bases. The ends lost 9 bases at V and 5 bases at J; junction bases unmatched: 4. CDR1 is ENHRY and CDR2 is SYGVKD in the germline V gene. This CDR3 is built from 12 residues.

Concerning this clonotype itself: This could be a read error, since a much larger clone is one nucleotide away. V gene TRBV7-2 combines with J gene TRBJ1-2; no clear D. CDR3 size: 12 residues. Looked up from germline, CDR1 is SGHTA and CDR2 is FQGNSA. The CDR3 nucleotides are TGTGCCAGCAGCGCTGGGAACTATGGCTGCACCTTC. Its translation is CASSAGNYGCTF.

The chain couples TRBV12-3 or TRBV12-4 to TRBJ2-3, with D perhaps TRBD1 or TRBD2 (5 bases each). V lost 6 bases and J lost 2, with 9 bases in between. The CDR3 is 13 amino acids. CDR3 amino acids: CASRWDLTDTQYF. CDR3 nucleotides: TGTGCCAGCAGGTGGGACCTCACAGATACGCAGTATTTT.

This clonotype was detected only a few times. V is TRBV15 and J is TRBJ2-7, with a tentative D call TRBD1 (5 bases). Germline CDR1 reads LNHNV; CDR2 reads YYDKDF (reference sequence). The CDR3 loop spans 16 amino acids. The V end was cut by 0 bases, the J end by 0 bases, with 12 bases between. The DNA for the CDR3 is TGTGCCACCAGCAGAGAGGGCCTCGACAGCTCCTACGAGCAGTACTTC. Its protein product is CATSREGLDSSYEQYF.

This clonotype was seen a few times. V and J are TRBV6-5 and TRBJ2-3, with D perhaps TRBD2 (5 bases). V lost 0 bases to trimming and J lost 3 bases, with 10 bases between them. CDR1 and CDR2 from the germline V gene are MNHEY and SVGAGI. This CDR3 spans 15 amino acids. The CDR3 is CASSYSIEGTDTQYF. In nucleotides, the CDR3 is TGTGCCAGCAGTTACTCTATTGAGGGAACAGATACGCAGTATTTT.

The CDR3 bases are TGTGCCAGCAGCCGCCTGAACATTCAGTACTTC. Protein product: CASSRLNIQYF. This chain joins TRBV28 and TRBJ2-4; D ambiguous. Germline CDR1 reads MDHEN; CDR2 reads SYDVKM. Trimming removed 6 bases from V and 7 bases from J, with 7 bases in between. The CDR3 is 11 amino acids.

The rearrangement links TRBV29-1 to TRBJ1-2, with 8 bases identical to TRBD1. J lost 6 bases, V lost 8 bases, and 5 bases had no gene match. Germline V CDR1 and CDR2: SQVTM, ANQGSEA. The CDR3 runs 11 residues. This chain's CDR3 is CSTDRVDGYTF. CDR3 bases: TGCAGCACGGACAGGGTTGATGGCTACACCTTC. The full variable domain, in which reference TRBV29-1 and TRBJ1-2 provide the parts outside the CDR3, is SAVISQKPSRDICQRGTSLTIQCQVDSQVTMMFWYRQQPGQSLTLIATANQGSEATYESGFVIDKFPISRPNLTFSTLTVSNMSPEDSSIYLCSTDRVDGYTFGSGTRLTVV.

This sequence joins TRBV7-2 and TRBJ1-2, with 9 bases aligning to TRBD1. Germline trimming cut 5 bases from V and 1 base from J; bases unmatched to any gene: 14. From germline, CDR1 is SGHTA and CDR2 FQGNSA. This CDR3 is built from 18 residues. DNA for the CDR3: TGTGCCAGCAGCGTAACATCCACAGGGGGCGTGGGTAACTATGGCTACACCTTC. Its protein is CASSVTSTGGVGNYGYTF.

The gene calls are TRBV7-9 and TRBJ2-3; D perhaps matches TRBD1 (6 bases). In germline, CDR1 is SEHNR, CDR2 FQNEAQ (reference sequence). V was clipped by 3 bases and J by 0 bases, with 13 bases between them. There are 16 residues in the CDR3. In nucleotides, the CDR3 is TGTGCCAGCAGCTTTACAGGGAGTACGAGCACAGATACGCAGTATTTT. As protein: CASSFTGSTSTDTQYF.